The source of this T cell receptor (beta chain) is a study of long-term antiretroviral therapy in people with HIV. Findings and limits, study-wide: Blood draws took place between the mid-2000s and the late 2010s and possibly involved older ART regimens. HIV repertoires showed narrower CDR3 length ranges than controls.

The ends were cut back, 5 bases at V and 3 bases at J, with 11 bases in the middle. Per the germline V gene, CDR1 is LNHDA and CDR2 is SQIVND (reference sequence). This CDR3 comprises 14 residues. At survey level, the immunoSEQ assay was run in its v3.0 version. Sequencing was directed toward 40,000-50,000 T-cell genomes in each sample. The method was immunoSEQ multiplex PCR; TCRdb's version includes in-frame clones alone and lacks a portion of them. This sample has roughly 16,000 clones, with 75% to 85% found just once. Details on this clone: Its antigen is unknown.

At least one PBMC sample before ART and at least two after were required. The chain joins TRBV19 to TRBJ1-5; weak D call: TRBD1 (6 bases). The TCR sequence derives from a man between 18 and 29 years old with HIV. The starting material was unsorted PBMCs, obtained 0.1 years before starting antiretroviral therapy. CDR3 sequence: CASSLGGYNQPQHF. CDR3 bases: TGTGCCAGTAGTCTAGGGGGGTACAATCAGCCCCAGCATTTT.